These 25 T cell receptor beta chains came from one sample sequenced in a study of blood T cell repertoires in COVID-19 (TCRdb year 2020). The library came from the immunoSEQ multiplex PCR assay. TCRdb took this table from immuneACCESS and kept in-frame rearrangements with V and J called. Such tables lack part of the clones; where checked against another copy, unresolved V genes explain under half of the gap, and the rest is unexplained. The sample table lists about 120,000 clones, over 75% of them with a count of one. The top ten hold 20% to 30% of the sample. Source material: peripheral blood. These receptors were collected from a woman older than 75 with acute or convalescent COVID-19.

This chain links TRBV27 with TRBJ1-6; weak D call: TRBD1 (5 bases). Germline CDR1 is MNHEY and CDR2 is SMNVEV (reference sequence). There are 13 residues in the CDR3. V was cut by 6 bases and J by 8 bases, with 11 bases left in between. As DNA, the CDR3 is TGTGCCAGCAGCCTGGACAACTATTCACCCCTCCACTTT. Protein product: CASSLDNYSPLHF.

The rearrangement joins TRBV7-9 to TRBJ2-2; TRBD1 matches 8 bases. Germline-derived CDR1 and CDR2 are SEHNR and FQNEAQ (reference sequence). The length of the CDR3 is 16 residues. V lost 5 bases and J lost 6; bases outside the gene matches: 11. CDR3 protein: CASSGRQGRFAGELFF. CDR3 coding DNA: TGTGCCAGCAGCGGACGACAGGGGAGGTTTGCCGGGGAGCTGTTTTTT.

V gene TRBV6-5 combines with J gene TRBJ2-2; 7 nucleotides agree with TRBD2. Germline V gene lookup returns CDR1 MNHEY and CDR2 SVGAGI. V trimming: 6 bases; J trimming: 6 bases; junction bases outside the gene matches: 7. The CDR3 length is 14 residues. The CDR3 loop reads CASRLTGGSGELFF. DNA of the CDR3: TGTGCCAGCAGATTGACCGGGGGGTCCGGGGAGCTGTTTTTT.

The chain links TRBV20-1 to TRBJ1-1, with D possibly matching TRBD1 (6 bases). This CDR3 contains 14 residues. V was shortened by 3 bases and J by 5 bases, with 16 bases between the two germline ends. In germline, CDR1 is DFQATT, CDR2 SNEGSKA (reference sequence). The CDR3 sequence is CSASSLRGDTEAFF. For the CDR3, the DNA is TGCAGTGCTAGTTCGCTCAGGGGTGATACTGAAGCTTTCTTT.

This clone was observed a single time. The chain links TRBV24-1 to TRBJ2-2; tentative D call: TRBD2 (6 bases). This CDR3 contains 18 residues. Trimming shortened V by 4 bases and J by 0 bases, and 17 bases separated the two germline ends. The V gene's germline CDR1 is KGHDR and CDR2 SFDVKD. This CDR3 is CATSEQNPGLANTGELFF. CDR3 in DNA: TGTGCCACCAGTGAACAGAACCCGGGACTGGCGAACACCGGGGAGCTGTTTTTT.

This sequence joins TRBV7-3 and TRBJ2-7; D might be TRBD1 (5 bases). Trimming pared 5 bases from V and 3 bases from J, leaving 17 bases between. CDR1 and CDR2 (germline): SGHTA, FQGTGA. This CDR3 has 15 amino acids. As DNA, the CDR3 is TGTGCCAGCAGCCCCACCTTCGGACACAGCTACGAGCAGTACTTC. This sequence encodes CASSPTFGHSYEQYF.

V and J are TRBV6-5 and TRBJ2-5; D perhaps matches TRBD2 (5 bases). CDR1 MNHEY and CDR2 SVGAGI come from the germline V gene. The ends were cut back, 0 bases at V and 5 bases at J, with 10 bases in the middle. The length of the CDR3 is 14 residues. This CDR3 reads CASSYSATGETQYF. For the CDR3, the DNA is TGTGCCAGCAGTTACTCGGCCACGGGGGAGACCCAGTACTTC.

The chain links TRBV18 to TRBJ2-1, with D hard to call. V dropped 6 bases and J dropped 5 bases, with 14 bases sitting between them. This CDR3 has 14 amino acids. Germline values: CDR1 KGHSH, CDR2 LQKENI. This CDR3 reads CASSPASIDNEQFF. The CDR3 DNA follows: TGTGCCAGCTCGCCAGCCTCGATAGACAATGAGCAGTTCTTC.

This chain joins TRBV21-1 and TRBJ1-5. TRBV21-1 is annotated as a pseudogene. CDR3 length equals 14 residues. CDR3 coding DNA: TGTGCCAGCTTCGCATACTATAGCAATCAGCCCCAGCATTTT. Translated: CASFAYYSNQPQHF.

As regards this clone: Other DNA sequences of this sample code for an identical CDR3. The CDR3 loop is CASSYRSGTGELFF. DNA of the CDR3: TGTGCCAGCAGCTACCGTTCCGGCACCGGGGAGCTGTTTTTT. This rearrangement joins TRBV7-2 to TRBJ2-2; D is unresolved. Deletions cut 4 bases from V and 4 bases from J, with 10 bases between. In germline, CDR1 is SGHTA, CDR2 FQGNSA. The CDR3 loop spans 14 amino acids. Full variable domain (remainder filled in from reference TRBV7-2 and TRBJ2-2): GAGVSQSPSNKVTEKGKDVELRCDPISGHTALYWYRQSLGQGLEFLIYFQGNSAPDKSGLPSDRFSAERTGGSVSTLTIQRTQQEDSAVYLCASSYRSGTGELFFGEGSRLTVL.

The CDR3 region is CASGPRAGFTEAFF. DNA of the CDR3: TGTGCTAGTGGTCCGAGAGCGGGATTCACTGAAGCTTTCTTT. The chain carries TRBV12-5 and TRBJ1-1; D uncertain. Trimming cost V 5 bases and J 4 bases, with 14 bases left between them. Germline V gene sequence: CDR1 LGHNT, CDR2 FRNRAP. The CDR3 extends over 14 amino acids. The full variable domain, completed using reference TRBV12-5 and TRBJ1-1, is DARVTQTPRHKVTEMGQEVTMRCQPILGHNTVFWYRQTMMQGLELLAYFRNRAPLDDSGMPKDRFSAEMPDATLATLKIQPSEPRDSAVYFCASGPRAGFTEAFFGQGTRLTVV.

The genes are TRBV5-1 and TRBJ1-1; tentative D call: TRBD1 (6 bases). Per the germline V gene, CDR1 is SGHRS and CDR2 is YFSETQ. V was clipped by 4 bases and J by 4 bases, with 14 bases between them. The length of the CDR3 is 14 residues. DNA of the CDR3: TGCGCCAGCAGCCGGGGACAAAGTGTCACTGAAGCTTTCTTT. This codes for CASSRGQSVTEAFF.

This rearrangement joins TRBV4-1 to TRBJ1-2; no clear D. Trimming took 4 bases from V and 11 from J, leaving 26 bases between them. Germline-derived CDR1 and CDR2 are MGHRA and YSYEKL. The CDR3 sequence is 16 residues long. Written as DNA, the CDR3 is TGCGCCAGCAGCCGCCTGGGCGGCGGGTCCGAAACCGAGTACACCTTC. As protein: CASSRLGGGSETEYTF.

The genes are TRBV29-1 and TRBJ2-1, with D tentatively TRBD1 (6 bases). Germline V gives CDR1 SQVTM, CDR2 ANQGSEA. This CDR3 region has 11 residues. The CDR3 sequence is CGGQFHNEQFF. CDR3 sequence (DNA): TGCGGCGGACAGTTCCACAATGAGCAGTTCTTC.

The chain is built from TRBV7-3 and TRBJ2-2; 8 nucleotides match TRBD2. The CDR3 spans 15 residues. J was trimmed by 5 bases and V by 5 bases; bases with no gene match: 7. The germline gives CDR1 SGHTA, CDR2 FQGTGA. The CDR3: CASSIGTRNTGELFF. For the CDR3, the DNA is TGTGCCAGCAGCATCGGGACTAGGAATACCGGGGAGCTGTTTTTT.

The chain couples TRBV5-1 to TRBJ1-4; D is unresolved. This CDR3 contains 15 residues. Germline V CDR1 and CDR2: SGHRS, YFSETQ. The ends were cut back, 0 bases at V and 4 bases at J, with 10 bases in the middle. The CDR3 nucleotides are TGCGCCAGCAGCTTGGTGCCAGGCCTTAATGAAAAACTGTTTTTT. This translates into CASSLVPGLNEKLFF.

This clone was seen at least ten times. This chain connects TRBV18 to TRBJ1-1; TRBD1 might be the D (5 bases). Looked up from germline, CDR1 is KGHSH and CDR2 is LQKENI. The CDR3 length is 14 residues. Trimming shortened V by 2 bases and J by 0 bases, and 7 bases separated the two germline ends. The CDR3 coding sequence is TGTGCCAGCTCACCAAGACAGCTGAACACTGAAGCTTTCTTT. This translates into CASSPRQLNTEAFF. The full variable domain, completed using reference TRBV18 and TRBJ1-1, is NAGVMQNPRHLVRRRGQEARLRCSPMKGHSHVYWYRQLPEEGLKFMVYLQKENIIDESGMPKERFSAEFPKEGPSILRIQQVVRGDSAAYFCASSPRQLNTEAFFGQGTRLTVV.

The rearrangement links TRBV9 to TRBJ1-2; weak D call: TRBD1 (5 bases). CDR3 size: 16 residues. Trimming pared 0 bases from V and 8 bases from J, leaving 20 bases between. The germline CDR1 and CDR2 sequences are SGDLS and YYNGEE. CDR3 loop: CASSVGSRDSFSGYTF. Here the CDR3 DNA reads TGTGCCAGCAGCGTAGGATCCCGGGACTCATTTTCCGGCTACACCTTC. The whole variable domain, remainder taken from reference TRBV9 and TRBJ1-2, is DSGVTQTPKHLITATGQRVTLRCSPRSGDLSVYWYQQSLDQGLQFLIQYYNGEERAKGNILERFSAQQFPDLHSELNLSSLELGDSALYFCASSVGSRDSFSGYTFGSGTRLTVV.

This sequence joins TRBV4-3 and TRBJ1-2; 7 bases fit TRBD1. CDR1 and CDR2 from the germline V gene are LGHNA and YSLEER. The V segment lost 3 bases and the J segment 8 bases; nucleotides outside the gene matches: 12. The CDR3 length is 15 residues. CDR3 loop: CASSQDQQGPRGYTF. The CDR3 DNA reads as TGCGCCAGCAGCCAGGACCAACAGGGGCCCCGAGGCTACACCTTC.

This clone showed up just once. The genes are TRBV4-2 and TRBJ2-5; TRBD2 might be the D (6 bases). The CDR3 spans 15 residues. The V gene's germline CDR1 is LGHNA and CDR2 YNFKEQ. V shed 0 bases and J shed 5 bases, with 13 bases lying between them. The CDR3 DNA is TGTGCCAGCAGCCAAGATTCGGCTAGCGTGGAGACCCAGTACTTC. Translated: CASSQDSASVETQYF.

The chain links TRBV5-4 to TRBJ2-2; 7 bases map to TRBD1. The CDR3 is 14 residues long. Germline CDR1 SGHNT, CDR2 YYREEE (reference sequence). V was clipped by 9 bases and J by 4 bases; unmatched bases: 9. This CDR3 reads CATQDGQATGELFF. CDR3 bases: TGTGCCACTCAGGACGGACAGGCCACCGGGGAGCTGTTTTTT.

This chain connects TRBV7-3 to TRBJ1-2, with TRBD1 identical over 8 bases. J gave up 0 bases and V 5 bases, and 2 bases lay outside the gene matches. This CDR3 has 14 residues. Germline assignment: CDR1 SGHTA and CDR2 FQGTGA. The CDR3 DNA reads TGTGCCAGCAGCCAGGGGGCGTCTAACTATGGCTACACCTTC. Its translation: CASSQGASNYGYTF.

The J gene is TRBJ1-5, the V gene TRBV6-5, with a tentative D call TRBD1 (6 bases). Deletions cut 7 bases from V and 4 bases from J, with 14 bases between. From germline, CDR1 is MNHEY and CDR2 SVGAGI. CDR3 size: 14 residues. The CDR3 loop is CASTEGGGNQPQHF. CDR3 nucleotide sequence: TGTGCCAGCACCGAAGGGGGGGGGAATCAGCCCCAGCATTTT.

The chain is built from TRBV10-3 and TRBJ1-1; a possible D gene is TRBD1 (6 bases). The ends were cut back, 9 bases at V and 0 bases at J, with 11 bases in the middle. The length of the CDR3 is 13 residues. CDR1 ENHRY and CDR2 SYGVKD come from the germline V gene. For the CDR3, the DNA is TGTGCCATTTCGACAGGACTGAACACTGAAGCTTTCTTT. This translates into CAISTGLNTEAFF.

The chain carries TRBV11-2 and TRBJ2-1; TRBD1 agrees at 10 bases. The CDR3 loop spans 15 amino acids. V dropped 6 bases and J dropped 8; count of bases not matched to a gene: 10. CDR1 is SGHAT, CDR2 FQNNGV, per germline. The CDR3 loop reads CASSWGTGALHEQFF. The CDR3 coding sequence is TGTGCCAGCAGTTGGGGGACAGGGGCTTTACATGAGCAGTTCTTC.